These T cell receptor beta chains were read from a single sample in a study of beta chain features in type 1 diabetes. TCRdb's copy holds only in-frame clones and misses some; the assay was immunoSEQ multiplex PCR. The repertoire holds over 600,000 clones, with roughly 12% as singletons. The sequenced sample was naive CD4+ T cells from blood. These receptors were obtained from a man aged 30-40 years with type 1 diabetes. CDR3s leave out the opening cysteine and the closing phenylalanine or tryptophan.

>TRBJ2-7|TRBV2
ASLLGGHTYEQY
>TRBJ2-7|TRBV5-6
ASSLERGVLTYEQY
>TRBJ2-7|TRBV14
ASSLRTGTYEQY
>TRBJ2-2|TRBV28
ASSVRGRGTGELF
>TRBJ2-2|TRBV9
ASSVGGHSGAGELF
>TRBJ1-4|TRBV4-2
ASSQEGQGILLTGEKLF
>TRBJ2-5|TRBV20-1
SSGVSETQY
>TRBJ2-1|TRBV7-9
ASSFSASSYNEQF
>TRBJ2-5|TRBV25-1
ASSVDGGQTQY
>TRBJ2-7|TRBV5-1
ASSLAAGNEQY
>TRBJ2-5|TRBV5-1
ASSAGTGGPETQY
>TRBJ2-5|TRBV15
ATGGTSGARGQETQY
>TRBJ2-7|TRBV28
ATEIPYEQY
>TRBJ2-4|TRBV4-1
ASSQPRDRVNIQY
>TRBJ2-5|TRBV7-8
ASSLETTGLLETQY
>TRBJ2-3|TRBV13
ASSLGGLYTDTQY
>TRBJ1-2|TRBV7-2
ASSLGAGGGYT
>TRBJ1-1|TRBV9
ASSAPRGRRNTEAF
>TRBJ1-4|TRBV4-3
ASSPGDRGPNEKLF
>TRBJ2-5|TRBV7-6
ASTTDRQETQY
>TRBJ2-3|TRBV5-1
ASSGGGSTDTQY
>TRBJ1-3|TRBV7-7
ASSLNSGNTIY
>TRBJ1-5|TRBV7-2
ASSSRLSNQPQH
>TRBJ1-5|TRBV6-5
ASSYDRGSNQPQH
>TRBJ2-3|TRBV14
ASSRAGFTDTQY
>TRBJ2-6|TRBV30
AWSSGAIFSGANVLT
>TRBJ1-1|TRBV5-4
ASSRDSFSNTEAF
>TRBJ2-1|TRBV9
ASSVAGPSSYNEQF
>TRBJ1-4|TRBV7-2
ASSLVVPTNEKLF
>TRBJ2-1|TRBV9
ASSVGQGSYNEQF
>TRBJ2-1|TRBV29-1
SVAQLAGPYGNNEQF
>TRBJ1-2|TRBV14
ASSQDLGSSGGYGYT
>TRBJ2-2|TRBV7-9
ASSFTGDTGELF
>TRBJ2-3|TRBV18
ASSRGQNYRTDTQY
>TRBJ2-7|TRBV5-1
ASSLAGTGLNEQY
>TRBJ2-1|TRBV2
ASSQGTSGDQF
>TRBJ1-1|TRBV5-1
ASSSDVQGTEAF
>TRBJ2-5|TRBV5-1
ASSLMAAGETQY
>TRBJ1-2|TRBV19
ASTAVAGIGYGYT
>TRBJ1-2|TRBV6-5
ASSYSAELYGYT
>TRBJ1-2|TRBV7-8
ASSPGGLGPYGYT
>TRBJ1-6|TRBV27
ASSLSIPPMMGSPLH
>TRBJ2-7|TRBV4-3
ASSQSSTRGADEQY
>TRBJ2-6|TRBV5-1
ASSRNQGNGANVLT
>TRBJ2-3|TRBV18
ASSLGGNTDTQY
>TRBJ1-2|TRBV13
ASSFSRGPLYGYT
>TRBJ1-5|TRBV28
ASTSGGARQIQPQH
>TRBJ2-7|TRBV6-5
ASSYGGRAYEQY
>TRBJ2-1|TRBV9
ASSLGSSGLVDEQF
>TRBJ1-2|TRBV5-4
ASSLASQGRGGYT
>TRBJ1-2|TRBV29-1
SVEDRGGDYGYT
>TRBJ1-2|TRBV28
ASTKLQGPEFYGYT
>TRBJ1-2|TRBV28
ASSSSYGYT
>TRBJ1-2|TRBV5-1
ASRQQDNYGYT
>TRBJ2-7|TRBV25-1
ASSEAGSSYEQY